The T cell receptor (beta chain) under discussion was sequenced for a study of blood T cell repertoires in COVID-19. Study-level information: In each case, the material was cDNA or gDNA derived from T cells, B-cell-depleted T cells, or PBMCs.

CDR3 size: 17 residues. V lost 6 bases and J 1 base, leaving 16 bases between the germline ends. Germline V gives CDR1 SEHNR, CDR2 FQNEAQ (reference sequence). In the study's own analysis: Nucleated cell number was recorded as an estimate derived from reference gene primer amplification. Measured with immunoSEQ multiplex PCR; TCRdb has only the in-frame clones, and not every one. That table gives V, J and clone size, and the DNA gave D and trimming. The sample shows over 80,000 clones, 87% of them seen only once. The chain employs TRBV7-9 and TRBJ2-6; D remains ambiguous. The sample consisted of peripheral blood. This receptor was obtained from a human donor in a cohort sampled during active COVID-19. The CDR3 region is CASSSNDRVSGANVLTF. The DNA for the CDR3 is TGTGCCAGCAGTTCGAATGACCGGGTGTCTGGGGCCAACGTCCTGACTTTC. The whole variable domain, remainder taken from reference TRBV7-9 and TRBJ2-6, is DTGVSQNPRHKITKRGQNVTFRCDPISEHNRLYWYRQTLGQGPEFLTYFQNEAQLEKSRLLSDRFSAERPKGSFSTLEIQRTEQGDSAMYLCASSSNDRVSGANVLTFGAGSRLTVL.